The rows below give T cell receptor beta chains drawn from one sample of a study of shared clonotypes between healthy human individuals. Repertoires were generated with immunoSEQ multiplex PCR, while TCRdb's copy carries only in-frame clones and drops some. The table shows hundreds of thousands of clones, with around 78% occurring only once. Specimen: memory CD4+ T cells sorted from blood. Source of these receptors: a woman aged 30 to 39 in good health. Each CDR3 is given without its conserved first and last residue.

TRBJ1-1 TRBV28 ASSPHGTEAF
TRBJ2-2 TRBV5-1 ASSYTVTRESGELF
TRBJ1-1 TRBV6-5 ASSFDTFNTEAF
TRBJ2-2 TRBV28 ASSFSVLAGAPGELF
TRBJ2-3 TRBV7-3 ASSPPATDTQY
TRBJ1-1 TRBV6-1 ASSAGVMNTEAF
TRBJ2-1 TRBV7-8 ASSSAGPGQF
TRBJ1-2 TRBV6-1 ASSHRQGGSGYT
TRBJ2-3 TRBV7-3 ASSLGQGANTDTQY
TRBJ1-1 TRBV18 ASSPTANTEAF
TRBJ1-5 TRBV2 ASNRDGPSNQPQH
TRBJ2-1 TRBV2 ASSYLVAGNEQF
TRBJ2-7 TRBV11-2 ASSSTDRGNEQY
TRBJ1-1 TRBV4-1 ASSRVGGNTEAF
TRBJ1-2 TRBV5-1 ASSSGQGAVGYT
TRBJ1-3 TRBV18 ASSPRESGNTIY
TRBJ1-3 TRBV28 ASTPFGAGNTIY